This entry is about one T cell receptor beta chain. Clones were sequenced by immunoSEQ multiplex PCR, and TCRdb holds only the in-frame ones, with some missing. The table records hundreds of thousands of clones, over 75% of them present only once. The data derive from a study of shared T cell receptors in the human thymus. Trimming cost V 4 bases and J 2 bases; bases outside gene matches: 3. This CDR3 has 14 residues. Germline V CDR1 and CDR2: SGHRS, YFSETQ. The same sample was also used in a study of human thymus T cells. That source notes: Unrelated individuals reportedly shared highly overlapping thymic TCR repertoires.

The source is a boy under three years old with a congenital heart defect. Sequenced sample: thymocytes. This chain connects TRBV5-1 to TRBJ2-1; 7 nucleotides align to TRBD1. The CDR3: CASSPGTAYNEQFF. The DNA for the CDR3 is TGCGCCAGCAGCCCCGGGACAGCCTACAATGAGCAGTTCTTC.